The rows below give T cell receptor beta chains drawn from one sample of a study of identical twins. TCRdb fed the 5' RACE reads into MiXCR, producing one record per CDR3 protein. The table lists 500,000 or so distinct CDR3 sequences, less than 25% of them singletons, with about 0.99% in the top ten. A further study also used this sample, focusing on T cells expressing NK-cell markers.

The sample taken for sequencing was CD4+ T cells sorted from blood. All receptors derive from a woman between 18 and 29 years old in good health. The CDR3 runs from the conserved cysteine through the conserved F or W. Each record gives: V gene, J gene, CDR3 protein.

v_call: TRBV29-1; j_call: TRBJ2-5; cdr3_aa: CSGLSGVETQYF
v_call: TRBV6-2/TRBV6-3; j_call: TRBJ2-7; cdr3_aa: CASSWPVRGEFTYEQYF
v_call: TRBV7-2; j_call: TRBJ2-7; cdr3_aa: CASSFATSGYEQYF
v_call: TRBV12-3/TRBV12-4; j_call: TRBJ2-3; cdr3_aa: CASRGTSGRSDTQYF
v_call: TRBV9; j_call: TRBJ2-2; cdr3_aa: CASSEGLAGETTGELFF
v_call: TRBV13; j_call: TRBJ1-1; cdr3_aa: CASSARDRGYTEAFF
v_call: TRBV7-2; j_call: TRBJ2-5; cdr3_aa: CASTGTRIETQYF
v_call: TRBV12-3/TRBV12-4; j_call: TRBJ2-2; cdr3_aa: CASKIAGANTGELFF
v_call: TRBV12-3/TRBV12-4; j_call: TRBJ2-2; cdr3_aa: CASRWASVGELFF
v_call: TRBV12-3/TRBV12-4; j_call: TRBJ1-1; cdr3_aa: CASRWDRGRGTEAFF
v_call: TRBV5-1; j_call: TRBJ1-1; cdr3_aa: CASSLVFDTEAFF
v_call: TRBV20-1; j_call: TRBJ2-1; cdr3_aa: CSARDASAAHYNEQFF
v_call: TRBV5-1; j_call: TRBJ1-2; cdr3_aa: CASSLADRGGYTF
v_call: TRBV20-1; j_call: TRBJ1-4; cdr3_aa: CSAISHFNEKLFF
v_call: TRBV10-3; j_call: TRBJ2-3; cdr3_aa: CAIKRTDTQYF
v_call: TRBV5-1; j_call: TRBJ1-2; cdr3_aa: CASSLEASRYGYTF
v_call: TRBV20-1; j_call: TRBJ2-1; cdr3_aa: CSASRSGRNEQFF
v_call: TRBV7-6; j_call: TRBJ2-1; cdr3_aa: CASSPTLGEQFF
v_call: TRBV7-9; j_call: TRBJ2-3; cdr3_aa: CASRRPSGYTDTQYF
v_call: TRBV7-3; j_call: TRBJ1-1; cdr3_aa: CASSPGTGGVAFF
v_call: TRBV12-3/TRBV12-4; j_call: TRBJ1-1; cdr3_aa: CASRIRGGEAFF
v_call: TRBV4-3; j_call: TRBJ1-2; cdr3_aa: CASSQDLTRADYGYTF
v_call: TRBV6-6; j_call: TRBJ1-1; cdr3_aa: CASSWDGKAFF
v_call: TRBV6-1; j_call: TRBJ2-7; cdr3_aa: CASRASRNYEQYF
v_call: TRBV20-1; j_call: TRBJ2-1; cdr3_aa: CSAWVPGLNEQFF
v_call: TRBV19; j_call: TRBJ1-5; cdr3_aa: CASGEEATLHQPQHF
v_call: TRBV27; j_call: TRBJ1-3; cdr3_aa: CASSFREGNTIYF
v_call: TRBV6-1; j_call: TRBJ2-6; cdr3_aa: CASYRVDSGANVLTF
v_call: TRBV2; j_call: TRBJ2-7; cdr3_aa: CASSLNRIPYEQYF
v_call: TRBV9; j_call: TRBJ2-1; cdr3_aa: CASSSLGAGWYNEQFF
v_call: TRBV20-1; j_call: TRBJ2-1; cdr3_aa: CSAPTAHRGNNEQFF
v_call: TRBV6-1; j_call: TRBJ2-7; cdr3_aa: CASNQGGTASYEQYF
v_call: TRBV12-5; j_call: TRBJ1-1; cdr3_aa: CASGLGGATEAFF
v_call: TRBV9; j_call: TRBJ2-2; cdr3_aa: CASSVGRAGDNTGELFF
v_call: TRBV6-2/TRBV6-3; j_call: TRBJ2-5; cdr3_aa: CASSYSKGRETQYF
v_call: TRBV28; j_call: TRBJ1-5; cdr3_aa: CASSYRSSQHF
v_call: TRBV20-1; j_call: TRBJ1-2; cdr3_aa: CSARETGRGYTF
v_call: TRBV29-1; j_call: TRBJ2-7; cdr3_aa: CSVDWAGQGSYEQYF
v_call: TRBV9; j_call: TRBJ2-1; cdr3_aa: CASSATGAGLSYNEQFF
v_call: TRBV7-9; j_call: TRBJ1-4; cdr3_aa: CASTIWGDEKLFF
v_call: TRBV7-2; j_call: TRBJ2-3; cdr3_aa: CASSLGIVLDTQYF